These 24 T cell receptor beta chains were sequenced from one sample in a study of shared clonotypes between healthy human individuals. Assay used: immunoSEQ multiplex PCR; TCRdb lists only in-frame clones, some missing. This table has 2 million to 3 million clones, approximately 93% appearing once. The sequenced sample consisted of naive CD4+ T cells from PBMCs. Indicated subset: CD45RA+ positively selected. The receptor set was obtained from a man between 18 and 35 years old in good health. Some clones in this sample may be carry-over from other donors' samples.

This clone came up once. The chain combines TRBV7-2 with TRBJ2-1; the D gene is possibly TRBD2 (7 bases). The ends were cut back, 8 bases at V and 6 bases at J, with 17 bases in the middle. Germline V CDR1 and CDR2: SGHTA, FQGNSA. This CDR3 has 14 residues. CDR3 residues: CASLRGAIFNEQFF. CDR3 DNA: TGTGCCAGCCTCCGGGGGGCTATCTTCAATGAGCAGTTCTTC.

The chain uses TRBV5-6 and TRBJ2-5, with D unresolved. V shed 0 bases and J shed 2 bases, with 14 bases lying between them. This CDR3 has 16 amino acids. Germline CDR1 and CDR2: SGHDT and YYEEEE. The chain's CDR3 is CASSLGSGPRQETQYF. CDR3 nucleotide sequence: TGTGCCAGCAGCTTGGGGAGTGGACCAAGACAAGAGACCCAGTACTTC.

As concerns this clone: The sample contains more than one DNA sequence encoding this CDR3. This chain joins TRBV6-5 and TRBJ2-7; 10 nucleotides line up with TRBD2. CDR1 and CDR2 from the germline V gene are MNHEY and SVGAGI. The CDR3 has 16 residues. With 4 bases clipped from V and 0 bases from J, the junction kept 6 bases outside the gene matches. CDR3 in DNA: TGTGCCAGCAGTTCACAACTAGCGGGGAGCTCCTACGAGCAGTACTTC. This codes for CASSSQLAGSSYEQYF.

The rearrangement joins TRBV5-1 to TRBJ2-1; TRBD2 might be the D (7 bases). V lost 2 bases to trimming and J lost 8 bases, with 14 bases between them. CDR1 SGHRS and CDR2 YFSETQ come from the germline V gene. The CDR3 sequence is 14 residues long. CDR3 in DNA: TGCGCCAGCAGCTTCGGGGGGCTCCCGGATGAGCAGTTCTTC. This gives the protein CASSFGGLPDEQFF.

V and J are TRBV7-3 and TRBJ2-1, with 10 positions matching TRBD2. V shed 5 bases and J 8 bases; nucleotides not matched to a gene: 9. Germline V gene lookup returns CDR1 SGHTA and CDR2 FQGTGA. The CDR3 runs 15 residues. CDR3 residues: CASSVLAGGWYEQFF. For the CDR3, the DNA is TGTGCCAGCAGCGTATTAGCGGGAGGCTGGTATGAGCAGTTCTTC.

The CDR3 spells CASSSQTGRDGYTF. The CDR3 DNA reads TGTGCCAGCTCATCCCAGACAGGGAGGGATGGCTACACCTTC. This chain links TRBV18 with TRBJ1-2; the match to TRBD1 covers 7 bases. V was pared by 5 bases and J by 6 bases, with 9 bases of the junction left unmatched. CDR3 length: 14 residues. Per the germline V gene, CDR1 is KGHSH and CDR2 is LQKENI.

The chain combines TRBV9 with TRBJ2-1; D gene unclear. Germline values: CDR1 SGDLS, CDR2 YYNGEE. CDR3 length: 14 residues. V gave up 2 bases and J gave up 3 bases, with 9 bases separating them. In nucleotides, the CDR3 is TGTGCCAGCAGCGTTACAGCAGTCTACAATGAGCAGTTCTTC. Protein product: CASSVTAVYNEQFF.

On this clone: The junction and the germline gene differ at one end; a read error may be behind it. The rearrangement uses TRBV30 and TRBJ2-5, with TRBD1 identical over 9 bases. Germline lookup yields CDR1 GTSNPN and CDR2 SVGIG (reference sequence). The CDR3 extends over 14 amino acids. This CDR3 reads CAGRRTGVKETQYF. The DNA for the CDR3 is TGTGCCGGGAGACGGACAGGGGTTAAAGAGACCCAGTACTTC.

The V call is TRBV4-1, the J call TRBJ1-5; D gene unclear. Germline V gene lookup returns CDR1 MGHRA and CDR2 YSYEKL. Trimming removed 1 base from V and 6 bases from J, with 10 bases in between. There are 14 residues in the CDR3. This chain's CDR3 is CASSQVYRVQPQHF. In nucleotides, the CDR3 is TGCGCCAGCAGCCAAGTCTATCGGGTTCAGCCCCAGCATTTT.

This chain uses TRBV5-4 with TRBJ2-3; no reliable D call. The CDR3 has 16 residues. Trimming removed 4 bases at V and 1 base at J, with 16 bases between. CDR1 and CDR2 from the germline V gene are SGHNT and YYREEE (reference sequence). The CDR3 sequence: CASSPKQYKGTDTQYF. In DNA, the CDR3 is TGTGCCAGCAGCCCGAAACAGTATAAGGGCACAGATACGCAGTATTTT.

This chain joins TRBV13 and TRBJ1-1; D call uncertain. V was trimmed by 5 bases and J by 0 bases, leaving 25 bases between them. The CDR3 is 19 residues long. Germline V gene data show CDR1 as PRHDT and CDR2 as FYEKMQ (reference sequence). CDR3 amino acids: CASSQDVRSHNSMNTEAFF. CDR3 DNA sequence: TGTGCCAGCAGCCAAGACGTGAGAAGCCATAATTCAATGAACACTGAAGCTTTCTTT.

This CDR3 is CASSEVRGGEAFF. Written as DNA, the CDR3 is TGTGCCAGCAGTGAAGTCAGGGGTGGTGAAGCTTTCTTT. The V and J genes are TRBV2 and TRBJ1-1; weak D call: TRBD1 (6 bases). This CDR3 is 13 amino acids long. The V gene's germline CDR1 is SNHLY and CDR2 FYNNEI. V was trimmed by 1 base and J by 7 bases, leaving 10 bases between them.

The chain's CDR3 is CASSLDGGRGYTF. In DNA, the CDR3 is TGCGCCAGCAGCTTGGATGGGGGCCGAGGCTACACCTTC. This chain links TRBV5-1 with TRBJ1-2, with D maybe TRBD1 (6 bases). V lost 0 bases and J 8 bases, leaving 11 bases between the germline ends. Germline-derived CDR1 and CDR2 are SGHRS and YFSETQ. This CDR3 is built from 13 residues.

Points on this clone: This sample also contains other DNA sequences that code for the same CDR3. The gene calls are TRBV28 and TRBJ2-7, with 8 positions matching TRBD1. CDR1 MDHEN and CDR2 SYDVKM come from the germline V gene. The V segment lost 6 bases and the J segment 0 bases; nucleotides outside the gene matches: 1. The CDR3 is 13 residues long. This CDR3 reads CASRGTGSYEQYF. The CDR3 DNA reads TGTGCCAGCAGGGGGACAGGCTCCTACGAGCAGTACTTC. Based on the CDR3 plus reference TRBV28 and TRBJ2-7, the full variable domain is DVKVTQSSRYLVKRTGEKVFLECVQDMDHENMFWYRQDPGLGLRLIYFSYDVKMKEKGDIPEGYSVSREKKERFSLILESASTNQTSMYLCASRGTGSYEQYFGPGTRLTVT.

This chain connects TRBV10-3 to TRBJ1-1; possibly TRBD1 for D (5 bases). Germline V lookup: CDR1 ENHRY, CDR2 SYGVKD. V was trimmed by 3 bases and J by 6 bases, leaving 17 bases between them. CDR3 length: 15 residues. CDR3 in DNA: TGTGCCATCAGTGACCGGGACCTAAAGGGCCCTGAAGCTTTCTTT. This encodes CAISDRDLKGPEAFF.

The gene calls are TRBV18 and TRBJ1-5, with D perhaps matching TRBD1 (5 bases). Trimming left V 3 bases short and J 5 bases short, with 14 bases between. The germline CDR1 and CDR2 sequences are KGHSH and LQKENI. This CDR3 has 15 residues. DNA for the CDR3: TGTGCCAGCTCACCCTGGCAGGGATTGGATCAGCCCCAGCATTTT. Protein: CASSPWQGLDQPQHF.

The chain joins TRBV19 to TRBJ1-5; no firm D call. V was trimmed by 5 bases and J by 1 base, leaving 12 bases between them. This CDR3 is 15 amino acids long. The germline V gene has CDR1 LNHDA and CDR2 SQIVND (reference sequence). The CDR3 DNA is TGTGCCAGTAGTTTTGCGGGGATGAGCAATCAGCCCCAGCATTTT. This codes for CASSFAGMSNQPQHF.

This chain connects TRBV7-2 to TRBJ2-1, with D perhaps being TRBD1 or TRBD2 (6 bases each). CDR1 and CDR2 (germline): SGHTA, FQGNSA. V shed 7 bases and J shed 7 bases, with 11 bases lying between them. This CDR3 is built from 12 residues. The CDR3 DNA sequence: TGTGCCAGCACCAAAGGGGGGAATGAGCAGTTCTTC. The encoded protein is CASTKGGNEQFF.

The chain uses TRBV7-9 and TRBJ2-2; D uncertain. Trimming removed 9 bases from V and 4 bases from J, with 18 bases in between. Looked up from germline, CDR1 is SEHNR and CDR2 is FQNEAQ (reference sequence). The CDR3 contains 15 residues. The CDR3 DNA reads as TGTGCCAGTAAAGGATCGACCGGGCGCACCGGGGAGCTGTTTTTT. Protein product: CASKGSTGRTGELFF. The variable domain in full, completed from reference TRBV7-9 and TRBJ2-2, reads DTGVSQNPRHKITKRGQNVTFRCDPISEHNRLYWYRQTLGQGPEFLTYFQNEAQLEKSRLLSDRFSAERPKGSFSTLEIQRTEQGDSAMYLCASKGSTGRTGELFFGEGSRLTVL.

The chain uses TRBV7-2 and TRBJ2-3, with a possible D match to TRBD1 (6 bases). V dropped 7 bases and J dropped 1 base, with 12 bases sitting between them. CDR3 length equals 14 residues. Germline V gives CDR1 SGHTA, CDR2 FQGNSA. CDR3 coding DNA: TGTGCCAGCATCGACAGGCGGGGCACAGATACGCAGTATTTT. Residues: CASIDRRGTDTQYF.

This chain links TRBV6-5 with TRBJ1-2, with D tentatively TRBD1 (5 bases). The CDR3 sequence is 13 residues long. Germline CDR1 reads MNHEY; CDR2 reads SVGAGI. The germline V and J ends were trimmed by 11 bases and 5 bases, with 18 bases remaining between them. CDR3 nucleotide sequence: TGTGCCTCAACCGGACGGACAAATTATGGCTACACCTTC. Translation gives CASTGRTNYGYTF.

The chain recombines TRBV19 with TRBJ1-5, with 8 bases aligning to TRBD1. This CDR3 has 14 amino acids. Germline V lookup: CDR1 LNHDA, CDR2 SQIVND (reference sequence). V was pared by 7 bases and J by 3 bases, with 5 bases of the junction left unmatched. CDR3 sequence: CASTPDRVNQPQHF. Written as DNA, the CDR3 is TGTGCCAGTACCCCGGACAGGGTCAATCAGCCCCAGCATTTT.

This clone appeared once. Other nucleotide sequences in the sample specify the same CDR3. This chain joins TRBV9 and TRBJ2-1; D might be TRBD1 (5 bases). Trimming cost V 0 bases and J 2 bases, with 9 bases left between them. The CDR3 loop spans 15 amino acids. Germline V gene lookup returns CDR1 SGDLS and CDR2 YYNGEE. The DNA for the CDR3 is TGTGCCAGCAGCGTAGCCCAGGGCCCCTACAATGAGCAGTTCTTC. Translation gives CASSVAQGPYNEQFF. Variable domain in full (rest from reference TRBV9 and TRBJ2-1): DSGVTQTPKHLITATGQRVTLRCSPRSGDLSVYWYQQSLDQGLQFLIQYYNGEERAKGNILERFSAQQFPDLHSELNLSSLELGDSALYFCASSVAQGPYNEQFFGPGTRLTVL.

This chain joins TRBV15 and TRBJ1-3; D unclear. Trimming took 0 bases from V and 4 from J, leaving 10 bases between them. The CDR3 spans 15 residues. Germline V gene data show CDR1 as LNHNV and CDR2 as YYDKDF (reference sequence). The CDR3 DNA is TGTGCCACCAGCAGAGATACAAGTGGCGGAAACACCATATATTTT. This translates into CATSRDTSGGNTIYF.